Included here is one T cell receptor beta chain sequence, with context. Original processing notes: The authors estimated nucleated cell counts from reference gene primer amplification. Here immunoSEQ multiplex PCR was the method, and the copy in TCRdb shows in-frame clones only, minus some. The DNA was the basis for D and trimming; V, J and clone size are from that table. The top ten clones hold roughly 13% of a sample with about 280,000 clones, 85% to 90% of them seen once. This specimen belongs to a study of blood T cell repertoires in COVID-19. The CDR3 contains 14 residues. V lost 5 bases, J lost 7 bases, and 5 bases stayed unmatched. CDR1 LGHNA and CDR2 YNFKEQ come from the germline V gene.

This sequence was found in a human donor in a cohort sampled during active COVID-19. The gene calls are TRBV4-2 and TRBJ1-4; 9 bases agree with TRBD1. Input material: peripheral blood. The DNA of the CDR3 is TGTGCCAGCAGCAGGACAGGGGATAGTGAAAAACTGTTTTTT. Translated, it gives CASSRTGDSEKLFF.